The clone carrying this T cell receptor (beta chain) was detected ten times or more. Construction of the TCRbeta library involved unique molecular identifiers. TCRdb independently ran MiXCR on the PCR reads; one entry per CDR3 protein. The sample includes about 230,000 distinct CDR3 sequences, over 9.5% of them seen just once. The data are from a study of T-cell reconstitution after alpha-beta-depleted transplantation in children. The CDR3 is 16 amino acids. From germline, CDR1 is SGHDT and CDR2 YYEEEE. Between the trimmed V and J ends, which lost 0 bases and 1 base, there was a span of 13 bases. V usage is TRBV5-6 and J usage is TRBJ1-1, with D possibly matching TRBD1 (5 bases). This material consisted of PBMCs from the stem cell graft donor, taken from the stem cell graft. This receptor was identified in a human donor who donated a stem cell graft to a child with SCID. Here the CDR3 DNA reads TGTGCCAGCAGCTTGGCCGCAGGGACTGGGAACACTGAAGCTTTCTTT. Translated: CASSLAAGTGNTEAFF.